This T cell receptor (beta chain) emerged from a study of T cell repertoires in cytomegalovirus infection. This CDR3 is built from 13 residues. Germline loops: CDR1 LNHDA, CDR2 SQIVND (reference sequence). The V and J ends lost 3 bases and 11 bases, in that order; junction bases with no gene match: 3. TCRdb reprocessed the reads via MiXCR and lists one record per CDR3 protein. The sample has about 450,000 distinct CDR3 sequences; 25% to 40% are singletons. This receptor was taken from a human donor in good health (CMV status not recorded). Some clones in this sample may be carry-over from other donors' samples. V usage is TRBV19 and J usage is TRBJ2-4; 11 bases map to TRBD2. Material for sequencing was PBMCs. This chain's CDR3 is CASSIPSGGFQYF. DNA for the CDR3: TGTGCCAGTAGTATCCCTAGCGGGGGGTTTCAGTACTTC.